This TCR beta chain came from a study of blood T cell repertoires in COVID-19. About the study: Material from acute and convalescent COVID-19 was sourced from the United States, Italy and Spain. PBMCs, B-cell-depleted T cells, or T cells provided the cDNA or gDNA that made up the material.

Original processing notes: Counts of nucleated cells, estimated from reference gene primer amplification, were obtained. Sequencing was performed with immunoSEQ multiplex PCR; in TCRdb, only in-frame clones are kept and a portion is missing. V, J and clone size were drawn from that table, and D and trimming were deduced from the DNA. The sample yields around 25,000 clones, roughly four fifths seen once. The CDR3 is made up of 16 amino acids. Per germline, CDR1 MGHDK and CDR2 SYGVNS. The V gene lost 0 bases and the J gene lost 1 base, with 13 bases spanning the gap. The chain employs TRBV25-1 and TRBJ2-7, with a weak D call TRBD1 (6 bases). The sample was peripheral blood. The source is a human donor in a cohort sampled during active or convalescent COVID-19. CDR3 amino acids: CASSEYRGIDSYEQYF. The CDR3 DNA reads as TGTGCCAGCAGTGAATACAGGGGTATAGATTCCTACGAGCAGTACTTC.